This T cell receptor beta chain was found in a study of cytomegalovirus exposure and HLA in healthy donors. Details on this clone: What it binds is not known.

The PCR was carried out with 60 Vbeta primers and 13 Jbeta primers. The protocol was immunoSEQ multiplex PCR, while the TCRdb copy is restricted to in-frame clones and leaves out a portion. This table has fewer than 200,000 clones, about 75% appearing once. Study conclusions and caveats: In a later analysis, compared with equally common non-associated chains, HLA-associated beta chains were more expanded. CMV serostatus was the sole immune exposure data available. Associated with cytomegalovirus, according to the listing, were around 160 TCR beta chains.

V lost 0 bases, J lost 9 bases, and 8 bases stayed unmatched. Germline CDR1 reads SGHDT; CDR2 reads YYEEEE. The length of the CDR3 is 15 residues. The TCR comes from a man younger than 35 in good health and CMV-seronegative. The sequencing input was PBMCs. The chain recombines TRBV5-6 with TRBJ2-1; 8 nucleotides align to TRBD1. The CDR3 protein is CASSLEGRGLVEQFF. The CDR3 bases are TGTGCCAGCAGCTTGGAGGGCAGGGGGCTCGTTGAGCAGTTCTTC.